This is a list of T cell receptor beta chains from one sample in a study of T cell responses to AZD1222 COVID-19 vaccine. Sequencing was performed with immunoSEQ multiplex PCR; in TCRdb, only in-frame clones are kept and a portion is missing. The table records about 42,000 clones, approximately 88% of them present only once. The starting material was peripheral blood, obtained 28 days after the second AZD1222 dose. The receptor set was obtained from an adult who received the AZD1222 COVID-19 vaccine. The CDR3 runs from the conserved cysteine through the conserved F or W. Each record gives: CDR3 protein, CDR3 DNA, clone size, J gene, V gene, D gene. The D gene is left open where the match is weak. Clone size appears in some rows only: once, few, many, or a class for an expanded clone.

CSVGGQGARETQYF | TGCAGCGTTGGGGGACAGGGGGCTAGGGAGACCCAGTACTTC | once | TRBJ2-5 | TRBV29-1 | TRBD1
CASSLRGGWGEQYF | TGTGCCAGCAGCTTACGGGGCGGATGGGGAGAGCAGTACTTC | . | TRBJ2-7 | TRBV11-1 | .
CASSRLFVGSSGNTIYF | TGCGCCAGCAGCCGGTTGTTCGTCGGAAGCTCTGGAAACACCATATATTTT | . | TRBJ1-3 | TRBV4-3 | .
CASSLGQEGTEAFF | TGTGCCAGCAGCCTCGGGCAGGAGGGCACTGAAGCTTTCTTT | . | TRBJ1-1 | TRBV9 | .
CASSSSPTSNYEQYF | TGTGCCAGCAGCTCGAGCCCGACTAGTAACTACGAGCAGTACTTC | . | TRBJ2-7 | TRBV7-9 | .
CASSPWVQGASGYTF | TGTGCCAGCTCACCATGGGTCCAGGGGGCGAGCGGCTACACCTTC | few | TRBJ1-2 | TRBV18 | TRBD1
CASSLSHNRHNEQFF | TGTGCCAGCAGCTTATCCCATAACCGACACAATGAGCAGTTCTTC | . | TRBJ2-1 | TRBV7-8 | .
CASNREGPSSYEQYF | TGTGCCAGCAACCGGGAAGGGCCCAGCTCCTACGAGCAGTACTTC | . | TRBJ2-7 | TRBV11-2 | .
CASSISGGRQTQYF | TGTGCCAGCAGCATTAGCGGGGGGCGGCAGACCCAGTACTTC | . | TRBJ2-5 | TRBV5-4 | TRBD2
CSVETIGLAGSYEQYF | TGCAGCGTTGAAACGATCGGACTAGCGGGATCCTACGAGCAGTACTTC | once | TRBJ2-7 | TRBV29-1 | TRBD2
CASSEQRNYGYTF | TGTGCCAGCAGCGAGCAGCGGAACTATGGCTACACCTTC | . | TRBJ1-2 | TRBV9 | .
CSVDPIGGTGELFF | TGCAGCGTTGATCCCATAGGGGGCACCGGGGAGCTGTTTTTT | . | TRBJ2-2 | TRBV29-1 | .
CASSQTGFIGELFF | TGTGCCAGCAGCCAGACAGGGTTCATCGGGGAGCTGTTTTTT | . | TRBJ2-2 | TRBV14 | TRBD1
CASSHRLAVTGELFF | TGTGCCAGCAGCCACCGACTAGCGGTCACCGGGGAGCTGTTTTTT | . | TRBJ2-2 | TRBV3-1/TRBV3-2 | TRBD2
CATSRVFSSGANVLTF | TGTGCCACCAGCAGAGTGTTCAGCTCTGGGGCCAACGTCCTGACTTTC | . | TRBJ2-6 | TRBV15 | .
CASSLAGSAGELFF | TGTGCCAGCAGCTTAGCCGGGTCGGCGGGGGAGCTGTTTTTT | once | TRBJ2-2 | TRBV7-2 | .
CASSRQGLFNQPQHF | TGTGCCAGCAGCCGCCAGGGGCTCTTCAATCAGCCCCAGCATTTT | . | TRBJ1-5 | TRBV5-6 | .
CASSLGGKGYTF | TGCGCCAGCAGCTTAGGAGGGAAAGGCTACACCTTC | . | TRBJ1-2 | TRBV5-1 | .
CATRGTSGRNEQFF | TGTGCCACCAGGGGGACTAGCGGGAGAAATGAGCAGTTCTTC | few | TRBJ2-1 | TRBV15 | TRBD2
CASSEGSANQPQHF | TGTGCCAGCAGTGAGGGCAGCGCCAATCAGCCCCAGCATTTT | . | TRBJ1-5 | TRBV6-1 | .
CASSGSGGRNEQFF | TGCGCCAGCAGCGGAAGCGGGGGGCGGAATGAGCAGTTCTTC | . | TRBJ2-1 | TRBV5-1 | TRBD2
CASSYGDRASYNEQFF | TGTGCCAGCAGTTACGGGGACAGGGCCTCCTACAATGAGCAGTTCTTC | . | TRBJ2-1 | TRBV6-2/TRBV6-3 | TRBD1
CASSLGTGGEQYF | TGTGCCAGCAGCTTAGGGACAGGGGGCGAGCAGTACTTC | once | TRBJ2-7 | TRBV11-2 | TRBD1
CASSSAGGTDTQYF | TGTGCCAGCAGTTCTGCGGGGGGCACAGATACGCAGTATTTT | once | TRBJ2-3 | TRBV6-6 | TRBD2
CASSVGDQPQHF | TGTGCCAGCAGCGTCGGAGATCAGCCCCAGCATTTT | . | TRBJ1-5 | TRBV9 | .
CAWRTGGASNYGYTF | TGTGCCTGGAGGACAGGGGGAGCCTCTAACTATGGCTACACCTTC | . | TRBJ1-2 | TRBV30 | TRBD1
CSVEWRGGKNIQYF | TGCAGCGTTGAGTGGCGTGGAGGCAAAAACATTCAGTACTTC | few | TRBJ2-4 | TRBV29-1 | .
CASSPGGDGGQPQHF | TGTGCCAGCAGTCCAGGGGGCGATGGGGGACAGCCCCAGCATTTT | . | TRBJ1-5 | TRBV6-5 | TRBD1
CSYGAGTDKNIQYF | TGCAGCTACGGCGCCGGGACCGACAAAAACATTCAGTACTTC | . | TRBJ2-4 | TRBV29-1 | .
CASSLARGKGTDTQYF | TGTGCCAGCAGTTTGGCCAGGGGGAAGGGCACAGATACGCAGTATTTT | few | TRBJ2-3 | TRBV27 | TRBD1
CASSLNSGTGNTIYF | TGTGCTAGCAGCTTAAATTCAGGGACAGGAAACACCATATATTTT | once | TRBJ1-3 | TRBV7-7 | .
CASSQVGATDTQYF | TGTGCCAGCAGCCAGGTCGGAGCCACAGATACGCAGTATTTT | . | TRBJ2-3 | TRBV11-3 | .
CASSLTDNYGYTF | TGTGCCAGCAGCCTAACAGATAACTATGGCTACACCTTC | . | TRBJ1-2 | TRBV9 | .
CASSVSGRDDTQYF | TGTGCCAGCAGCGTTAGCGGGAGAGATGATACGCAGTATTTT | . | TRBJ2-3 | TRBV7-2 | TRBD2
CASSLGYEQYF | TGTGCCAGCAGTTTGGGTTATGAGCAGTACTTC | . | TRBJ2-7 | TRBV12-3/TRBV12-4 | .
CASSPPGKGSTEAFF | TGTGCCAGCAGTCCCCCAGGGAAGGGGAGCACTGAAGCTTTCTTT | . | TRBJ1-1 | TRBV6-2/TRBV6-3 | .
CASSRMGQGDNEQFF | TGTGCCAGTAGTAGAATGGGACAGGGAGACAATGAGCAGTTCTTC | . | TRBJ2-1 | TRBV19 | TRBD1
CASSFVANYGYTF | TGTGCCAGCAGTTTCGTAGCTAACTATGGCTACACCTTC | . | TRBJ1-2 | TRBV6-5 | .
CASSERGWGQGEGYTF | TGTGCCAGCAGTGAGAGGGGCTGGGGACAGGGAGAGGGCTACACCTTC | . | TRBJ1-2 | TRBV2 | TRBD1
CASSELTYEQYF | TGTGCCAGCAGTGAATTGACTTACGAGCAGTACTTC | once | TRBJ2-7 | TRBV6-1 | .
CASSLAGWQTYEQYF | TGTGCCAGCAGCTTAGCAGGGTGGCAGACCTACGAGCAGTACTTC | . | TRBJ2-7 | TRBV7-9 | .
CASSFGAPNSYEQYF | TGCGCCAGCAGCTTTGGGGCACCAAACTCCTACGAGCAGTACTTC | . | TRBJ2-7 | TRBV5-1 | .
CASSLASQGGNEQFF | TGTGCCAGCAGCTTGGCTTCCCAGGGGGGGAATGAGCAGTTCTTC | . | TRBJ2-1 | TRBV5-5 | .
CASSLQYGSGNTIYF | TGTGCCAGCAGCTTACAGTACGGCTCTGGAAACACCATATATTTT | once | TRBJ1-3 | TRBV7-8 | .
CASSLDTAPGTDTQYF | TGTGCCAGCAGCTTAGATACCGCACCGGGCACAGATACGCAGTATTTT | . | TRBJ2-3 | TRBV7-8 | .
CASSAGTATEAFF | TGTGCCAGTAGTGCCGGGACAGCCACTGAAGCTTTCTTT | . | TRBJ1-1 | TRBV19 | TRBD1
CASSPQGTGNQETQYF | TGTGCCAGCTCACCACAGGGGACAGGGAATCAAGAGACCCAGTACTTC | . | TRBJ2-5 | TRBV18 | TRBD1
CASSQPRTVGNTIYF | TGTGCCAGCAGCCAACCACGGACTGTTGGAAACACCATATATTTT | . | TRBJ1-3 | TRBV3-1/TRBV3-2 | .